This TCR beta chain was found in a study of shared clonotypes between healthy human individuals. The study's findings and limits: A handful of donors showed sharing of 4.5% to 6% of naive CD4 clonotypes. Genetic and exposure-history diversity was limited by the few donors.

Within Nashville, Tennessee resided all donors, each a Caucasian adult. Of note for this clone: Its antigen remains unidentified.

Source study methods: ImmunoSEQ gave junction-only sequences without quality scores, so filtering differed. The table came from immunoSEQ multiplex PCR; TCRdb's copy has only in-frame clones and leaves some out. Clonal size and the V and J genes are those of that table, whereas D and trimming came from the DNA. The sample lists 150,000 to 200,000 clones, about 66% seen once, with 8.5% to 12% in the top ten. The CDR3 has 19 amino acids. Germline V gene sequence: CDR1 KGHSH, CDR2 LQKENI. The V and J ends lost 3 bases and 4 bases, in that order; junction bases with no gene match: 19. This chain connects TRBV18 to TRBJ2-5; 8 bases align to TRBD2. Sequencing was carried out using memory CD4+ T cells sorted from blood. The subset was: CD45RA-negative fraction. This clonotype was obtained from a man younger than 45 in good health. The CDR3, as DNA: TGTGCCAGCTCACCGCAAGGGACACGGATCGGACTAGCTGGAGAGACCCAGTACTTC. Its translation: CASSPQGTRIGLAGETQYF. Full variable domain (missing parts from reference TRBV18 and TRBJ2-5): NAGVMQNPRHLVRRRGQEARLRCSPMKGHSHVYWYRQLPEEGLKFMVYLQKENIIDESGMPKERFSAEFPKEGPSILRIQQVVRGDSAAYFCASSPQGTRIGLAGETQYFGPGTRLLVL.